The sequence of this TCR beta chain was determined in a study of T-cell memory formation after mild COVID-19. Study information: Among the donors, TCR clusters were largely specific to each donor. Study results and caveats: There was no confirmation that second-wave clones peaking on day 37 were SARS-CoV-2 specific.

This clonotype came up a few times. Its antigen is not identified. From germline, CDR1 is SQVTM and CDR2 ANQGSEA. The CDR3 totals 13 residues. The V gene lost 4 bases and the J gene lost 7 bases, with 11 bases spanning the gap. 5'RACE with constant-segment primers yielded barcoded, UMI-tagged TCR alpha and TCR beta cDNA libraries. One entry per CDR3 protein results from TCRdb running MiXCR on the 5' RACE reads. The profile shows over 450,000 distinct CDR3 sequences, over 20% of them singletons. This TCR derives from an adult woman who had mild COVID-19 (a few samples of this study predate the infection). Cell type and time point are not known. The chain combines TRBV29-1 with TRBJ1-6, with TRBD1 as a possible D gene (6 bases). Sequenced: PBMCs or a T cell subset sorted from them (not recorded which). CDR3 sequence: CSVGLGGNSPLHF. For the CDR3, the DNA is TGCAGCGTTGGTTTAGGGGGGAATTCACCCCTCCACTTT.